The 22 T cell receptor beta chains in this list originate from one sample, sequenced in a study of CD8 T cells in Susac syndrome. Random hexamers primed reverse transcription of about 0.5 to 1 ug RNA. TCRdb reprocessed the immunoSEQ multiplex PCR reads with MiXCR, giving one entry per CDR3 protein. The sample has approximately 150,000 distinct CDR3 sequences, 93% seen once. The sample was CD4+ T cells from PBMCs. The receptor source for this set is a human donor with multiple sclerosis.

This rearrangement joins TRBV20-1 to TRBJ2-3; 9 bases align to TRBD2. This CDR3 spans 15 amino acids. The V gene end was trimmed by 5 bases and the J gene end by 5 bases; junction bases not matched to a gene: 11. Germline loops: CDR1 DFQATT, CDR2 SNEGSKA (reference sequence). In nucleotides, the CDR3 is TGCAGTGCTCCTTTAGCGGGGGCCGCCGGAGATACGCAGTATTTT. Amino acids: CSAPLAGAAGDTQYF.

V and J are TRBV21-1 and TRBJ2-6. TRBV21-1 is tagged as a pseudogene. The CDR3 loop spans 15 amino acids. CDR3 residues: CASSPESSGANVLTF. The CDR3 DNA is TGTGCCAGCAGCCCCGAAAGTTCTGGGGCCAACGTCCTGACTTTC.

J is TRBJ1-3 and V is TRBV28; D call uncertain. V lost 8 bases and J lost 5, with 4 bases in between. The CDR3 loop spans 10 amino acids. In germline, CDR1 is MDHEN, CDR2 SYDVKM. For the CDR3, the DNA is TGTGCCAGCGGTCGAAACACCATATATTTT. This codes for CASGRNTIYF.

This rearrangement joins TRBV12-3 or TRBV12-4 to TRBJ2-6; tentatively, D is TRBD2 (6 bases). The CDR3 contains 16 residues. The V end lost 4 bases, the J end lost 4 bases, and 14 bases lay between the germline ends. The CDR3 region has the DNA TGTGCCAGCAGTTGGAGGGGAGGATCCGGGGCCAACGTCCTGACTTTC. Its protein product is CASSWRGGSGANVLTF.

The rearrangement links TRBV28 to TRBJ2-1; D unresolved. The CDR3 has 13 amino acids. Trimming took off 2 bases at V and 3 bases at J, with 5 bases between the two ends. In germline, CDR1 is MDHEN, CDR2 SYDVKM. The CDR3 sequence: CASSLDHYNEQFF. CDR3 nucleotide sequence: TGTGCCAGCAGTTTAGACCACTACAATGAGCAGTTCTTC. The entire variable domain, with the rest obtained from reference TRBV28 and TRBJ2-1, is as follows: DVKVTQSSRYLVKRTGEKVFLECVQDMDHENMFWYRQDPGLGLRLIYFSYDVKMKEKGDIPEGYSVSREKKERFSLILESASTNQTSMYLCASSLDHYNEQFFGPGTRLTVL.

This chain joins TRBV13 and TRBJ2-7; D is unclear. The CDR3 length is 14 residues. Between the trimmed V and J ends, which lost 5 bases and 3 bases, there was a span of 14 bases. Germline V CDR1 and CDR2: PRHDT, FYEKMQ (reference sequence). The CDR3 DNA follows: TGTGCCAGCAGCCAATACGGGTTGCACTACGAGCAGTACTTC. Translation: CASSQYGLHYEQYF.

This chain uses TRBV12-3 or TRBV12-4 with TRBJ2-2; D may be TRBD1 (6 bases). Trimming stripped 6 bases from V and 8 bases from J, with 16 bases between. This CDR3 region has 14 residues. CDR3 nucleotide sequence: TGTGCCAGCAGAGCACAGGGTGGGTGGGGGGAGCTGTTTTTT. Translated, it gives CASRAQGGWGELFF.

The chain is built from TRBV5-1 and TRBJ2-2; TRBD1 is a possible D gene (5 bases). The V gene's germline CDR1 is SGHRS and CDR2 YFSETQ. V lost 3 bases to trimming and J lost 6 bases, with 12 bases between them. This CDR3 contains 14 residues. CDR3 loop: CASSSGTGSGELFF. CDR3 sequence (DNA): TGCGCCAGCAGCTCCGGAACAGGTTCCGGGGAGCTGTTTTTT.

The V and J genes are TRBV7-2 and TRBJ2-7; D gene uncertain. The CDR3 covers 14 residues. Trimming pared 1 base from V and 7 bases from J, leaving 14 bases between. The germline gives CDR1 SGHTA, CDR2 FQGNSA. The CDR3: CASSLGPGSGEQYF. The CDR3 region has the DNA TGTGCCAGCAGCTTAGGGCCCGGGTCCGGGGAGCAGTACTTC.

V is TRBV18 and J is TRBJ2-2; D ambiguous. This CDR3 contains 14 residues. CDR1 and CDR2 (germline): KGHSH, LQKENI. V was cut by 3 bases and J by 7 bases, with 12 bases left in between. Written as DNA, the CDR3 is TGTGCCAGCTCACCGCAAGGGCTGGACGGGGAGCTGTTTTTT. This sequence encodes CASSPQGLDGELFF.

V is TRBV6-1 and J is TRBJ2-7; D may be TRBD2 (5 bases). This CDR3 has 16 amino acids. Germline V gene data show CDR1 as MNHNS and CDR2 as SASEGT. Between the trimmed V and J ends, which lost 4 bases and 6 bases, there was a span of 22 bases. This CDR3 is CASSGTGKGNPGEQYF. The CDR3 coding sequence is TGTGCCAGCAGTGGGACGGGAAAAGGAAACCCTGGCGAGCAGTACTTC.

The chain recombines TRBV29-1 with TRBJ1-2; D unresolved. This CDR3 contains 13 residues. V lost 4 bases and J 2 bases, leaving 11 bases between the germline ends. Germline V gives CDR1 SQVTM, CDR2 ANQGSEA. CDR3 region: CSVGLDGNYGYTF. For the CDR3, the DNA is TGCAGCGTTGGATTAGACGGGAACTATGGCTACACCTTC. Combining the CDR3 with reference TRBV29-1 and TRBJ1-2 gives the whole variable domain SAVISQKPSRDICQRGTSLTIQCQVDSQVTMMFWYRQQPGQSLTLIATANQGSEATYESGFVIDKFPISRPNLTFSTLTVSNMSPEDSSIYLCSVGLDGNYGYTFGSGTRLTVV.

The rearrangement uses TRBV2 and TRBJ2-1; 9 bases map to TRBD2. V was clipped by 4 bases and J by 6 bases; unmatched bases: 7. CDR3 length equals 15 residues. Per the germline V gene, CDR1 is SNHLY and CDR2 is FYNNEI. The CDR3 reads CASSGPAGGLNEQFF. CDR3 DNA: TGTGCCAGCAGTGGCCCAGCGGGAGGCCTCAATGAGCAGTTCTTC.

In DNA form, the CDR3 reads TGTGCCAGCAGCCAAAATGCGGGGACAGCCTACGAGCAGTACTTC. Translated: CASSQNAGTAYEQYF. The chain recombines TRBV3-1 with TRBJ2-7; tentative D call: TRBD1 (7 bases). Germline V CDR1 and CDR2: LGHDT, YNNKEL (reference sequence). This CDR3 is 15 amino acids long. V dropped 2 bases and J dropped 2 bases, with 13 bases sitting between them.

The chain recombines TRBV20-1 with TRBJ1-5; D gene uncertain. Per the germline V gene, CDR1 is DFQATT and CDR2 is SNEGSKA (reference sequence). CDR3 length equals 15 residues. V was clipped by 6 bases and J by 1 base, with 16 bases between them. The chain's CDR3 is CSASTPGGSNQPQHF. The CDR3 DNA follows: TGCAGTGCCTCCACCCCTGGAGGCAGCAATCAGCCCCAGCATTTT.

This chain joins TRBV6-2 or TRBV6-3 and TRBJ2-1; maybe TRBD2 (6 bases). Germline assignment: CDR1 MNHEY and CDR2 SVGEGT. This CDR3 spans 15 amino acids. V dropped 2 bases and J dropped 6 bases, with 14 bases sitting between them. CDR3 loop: CASSYIGTEFNEQFF. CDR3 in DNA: TGTGCCAGCAGTTACATCGGGACTGAATTCAATGAGCAGTTCTTC.

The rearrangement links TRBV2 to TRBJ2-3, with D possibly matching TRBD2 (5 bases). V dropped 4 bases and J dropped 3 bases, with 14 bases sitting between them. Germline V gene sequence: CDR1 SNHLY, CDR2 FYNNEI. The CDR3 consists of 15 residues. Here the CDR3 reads CASSGRGLQTDTQYF. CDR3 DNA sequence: TGTGCCAGCAGTGGCCGCGGGCTTCAAACAGATACGCAGTATTTT. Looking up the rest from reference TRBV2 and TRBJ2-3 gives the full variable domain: EPEVTQTPSHQVTQMGQEVILRCVPISNHLYFYWYRQILGQKVEFLVSFYNNEISEKSEIFDDQFSVERPDGSNFTLKIRSTKLEDSAMYFCASSGRGLQTDTQYFGPGTRLTVL.

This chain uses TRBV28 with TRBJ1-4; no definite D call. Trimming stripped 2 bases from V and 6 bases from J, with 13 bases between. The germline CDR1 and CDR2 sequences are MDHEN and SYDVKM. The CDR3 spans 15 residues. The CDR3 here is CASSLGYGRDEKLFF. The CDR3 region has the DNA TGTGCCAGCAGTTTAGGGTATGGCCGGGATGAAAAACTGTTTTTT.

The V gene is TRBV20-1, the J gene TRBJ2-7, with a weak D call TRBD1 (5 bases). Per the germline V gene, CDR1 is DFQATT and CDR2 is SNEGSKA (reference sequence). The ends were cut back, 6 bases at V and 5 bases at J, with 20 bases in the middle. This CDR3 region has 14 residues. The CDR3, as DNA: TGCAGTGCCAGGGCCGGGTTAGGCAGGAACGAGCAGTACTTC. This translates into CSARAGLGRNEQYF.

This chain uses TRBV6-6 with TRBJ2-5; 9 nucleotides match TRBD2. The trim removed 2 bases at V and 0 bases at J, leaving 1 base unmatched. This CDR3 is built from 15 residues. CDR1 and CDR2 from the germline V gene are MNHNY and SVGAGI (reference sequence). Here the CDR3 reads CASSYASGDQETQYF. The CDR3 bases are TGTGCCAGCAGTTACGCTAGCGGGGACCAAGAGACCCAGTACTTC.

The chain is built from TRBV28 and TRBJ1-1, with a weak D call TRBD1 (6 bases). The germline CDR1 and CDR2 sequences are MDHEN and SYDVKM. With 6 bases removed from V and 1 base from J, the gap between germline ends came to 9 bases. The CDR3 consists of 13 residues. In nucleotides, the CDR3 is TGTGCCAGCAGCCGGGACACGAACACTGAAGCTTTCTTT. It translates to CASSRDTNTEAFF.

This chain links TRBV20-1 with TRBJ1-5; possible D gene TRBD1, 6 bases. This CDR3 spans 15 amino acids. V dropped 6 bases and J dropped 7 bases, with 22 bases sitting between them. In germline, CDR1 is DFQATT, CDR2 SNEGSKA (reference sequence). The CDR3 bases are TGCAGTGCCTCGGCCTATATGGGGGCGGAACAGCCCCAGCATTTT. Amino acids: CSASAYMGAEQPQHF.